This TCR beta chain came from a study of blood T cell repertoires in COVID-19. For the study at large: There were acute and convalescent COVID-19 samples, and they came from the United States, Italy and Spain.

In this sample, this clone turned up a few times. Repertoires were generated with immunoSEQ multiplex PCR, while TCRdb's copy carries only in-frame clones and drops some. The table shows roughly 50,000 clones, with less than 95% occurring only once. Sequencing was done on a sample of peripheral blood. This clonotype originated in a woman in her 40s with active COVID-19.

CDR3 amino acids: CASSLGTGLGYTF. For the CDR3, the DNA is TGTGCCAGCAGCCTCGGGACAGGTCTTGGCTACACCTTC. The genes are TRBV3-1 (or the pseudogene TRBV3-2) and TRBJ1-2; 8 bases map to TRBD1. The junction had 5 bases not matched to a gene; V was cut back by 4 bases and J by 7 bases. Germline CDR1 LGHDT, CDR2 YNNKEL (reference sequence). The CDR3 is 13 residues long.